The entry that follows covers one T cell receptor (beta chain) sequence. Amplification yielded TCR beta CDR3 regions, with RNA transcripts as the source. HTBI primers were employed in a first-round RT-PCR of the TCR CDR3. Using its own MiXCR run on the multiplex PCR reads, TCRdb lists one record per CDR3 protein. The sample contains 250,000 to 400,000 distinct CDR3 sequences, roughly an eighth of which appear only once. Each 10 ml fresh peripheral blood draw supplied the PBMCs. This entry is derived from a study of T cells in Graves' hyperthyroidism and ophthalmopathy. Deletions cut 1 base from V and 2 bases from J, with 9 bases between. The CDR3 is 14 amino acids.

This sequence joins TRBV12-3 or TRBV12-4 and TRBJ2-7; D gene unclear. This TCR derives from a woman aged 40 to 50 with Graves' ophthalmopathy. Sequencing was performed on blood. The CDR3 DNA reads TGTGCCAGCAGTTTAGGGCACAGTACCTACGAGCAGTACTTC. This encodes CASSLGHSTYEQYF.